These 27 T cell receptor beta chains originate from one sample sequenced in a study of blood T cell repertoires in COVID-19. Libraries were prepared by immunoSEQ multiplex PCR; TCRdb keeps only in-frame clonotypes and omits some of them. The sample comprises some 350,000 clones, around 83% of which are singletons, and 2.5% to 3.5% rests with the top ten. The sequencing sample was made of peripheral blood. All receptors come from a man aged 25 to 45 with active or convalescent COVID-19.

A single count supports this clone. The CDR3 here is CASSPSWGAASYEQYF. Here the CDR3 DNA reads TGTGCCAGCAGTCCCTCTTGGGGCGCGGCGTCCTACGAGCAGTACTTC. V and J are TRBV28 and TRBJ2-7; tentatively, D is TRBD1 (5 bases). This CDR3 is 16 amino acids long. V was cut by 5 bases and J by 1 base, with 18 bases left in between. Looked up from germline, CDR1 is MDHEN and CDR2 is SYDVKM.

There are a few counts of this clone. V gene TRBV4-3 combines with J gene TRBJ2-1; 11 positions agree with TRBD2. Unmatched junction bases numbered 15, after V lost 3 bases and J lost 8 bases. Germline CDR1 is LGHNA and CDR2 is YSLEER. The CDR3 contains 18 residues. CDR3 residues: CASSHPRTSGSTGDEQFF. CDR3 DNA sequence: TGCGCCAGCAGCCATCCACGGACTAGCGGGTCCACTGGGGATGAGCAGTTCTTC.

The chain couples TRBV7-2 to TRBJ2-7; 14 bases map to TRBD2. This CDR3 has 16 amino acids. In germline, CDR1 is SGHTA, CDR2 FQGNSA. V gave up 5 bases and J gave up 5 bases; unmatched junction bases: 8. The CDR3 coding sequence is TGTGCCAGCAGCCTCGGACTAGCGGGAGGCCTGGACGAGCAGTACTTC. Its translation is CASSLGLAGGLDEQYF.

The J gene is TRBJ1-6, the V gene TRBV10-3; D perhaps matches TRBD1 (5 bases). Germline CDR1 reads ENHRY; CDR2 reads SYGVKD. Trimming removed 3 bases at V and 7 bases at J, with 16 bases between. CDR3 length: 16 amino acids. In nucleotides, the CDR3 is TGTGCCATCAGTGATAGTCTACAGGCAGACAATTCACCCCTCCACTTT. It yields the protein CAISDSLQADNSPLHF.

This clone was found once. V gene TRBV5-1 combines with J gene TRBJ1-5; tentatively, D is TRBD1 (6 bases). Trimming cost V 4 bases and J 7 bases, with 12 bases left between them. Germline values: CDR1 SGHRS, CDR2 YFSETQ. CDR3 length equals 13 residues. The CDR3: CASSQQGSQPQHF. The CDR3 nucleotides read TGCGCCAGCAGCCAACAGGGTTCCCAGCCCCAGCATTTT.

The chain uses TRBV3-1 (or the pseudogene TRBV3-2) and TRBJ1-2; tentatively, D is TRBD1 (6 bases). This CDR3 region has 18 residues. Germline CDR1 and CDR2: LGHDT and YNNKEL (reference sequence). Deletions cut 1 base from V and 4 bases from J, with 22 bases between. The CDR3 DNA is TGTGCCAGCAGCCAAGTTCCGGGGGGCCCCAATCCGCTCTATGGCTACACCTTC. Encoded protein: CASSQVPGGPNPLYGYTF.

The chain carries TRBV11-2 and TRBJ2-5; TRBD2 might be the D (6 bases). CDR1 and CDR2 from the germline V gene are SGHAT and FQNNGV. The CDR3 consists of 19 residues. V lost 0 bases and J lost 1, with 21 bases in between. CDR3 bases: TGTGCCAGCAGCTTAGAGCGCATGGGGGGTACCGTTGGCCAAGAGACCCAGTACTTC. The encoded protein is CASSLERMGGTVGQETQYF.

The chain recombines TRBV11-3 with TRBJ2-5; 10 nucleotides line up with TRBD2. The CDR3 has 18 residues. The junction had 14 bases not matched to a gene; V was cut back by 5 bases and J by 2 bases. Germline CDR1 reads SGHNT; CDR2 reads YENEEA. The DNA for the CDR3 is TGTGCCAGCAGCATAGCCTATCTCCTTAGCGGGGGGCAAGAGACCCAGTACTTC. Translating gives CASSIAYLLSGGQETQYF.

This chain links TRBV3-1 (or the pseudogene TRBV3-2) with TRBJ1-1; TRBD1 might be the D (5 bases). V shed 4 bases and J shed 0 bases, with 9 bases lying between them. Germline V CDR1 and CDR2: LGHDT, YNNKEL (reference sequence). This CDR3 comprises 14 residues. The CDR3 region has the DNA TGTGCCAGCAGCCGACAGCCCGTGAACACTGAAGCTTTCTTT. Amino acids: CASSRQPVNTEAFF.

This clone was seen only a few times. The rearrangement joins TRBV19 to TRBJ2-3, with 9 bases matching TRBD2. CDR3 size: 15 residues. The V segment lost 5 bases and the J segment 1 base; nucleotides outside the gene matches: 4. Germline V gene data show CDR1 as LNHDA and CDR2 as SQIVND (reference sequence). DNA for the CDR3: TGTGCCAGTAGTTTGAGACTAGCGGGCACAGATACGCAGTATTTT. This codes for CASSLRLAGTDTQYF.

This chain connects TRBV4-3 to TRBJ2-1; 11 bases are a match to TRBD2. CDR1 and CDR2 from the germline V gene are LGHNA and YSLEER. This CDR3 has 17 residues. V was pared by 0 bases and J by 6 bases, with 7 bases of the junction left unmatched. CDR3 nucleotides: TGCGCCAGCAGCCAAGATCCGGGACTAGCGGCTAGCAATGAGCAGTTCTTC. Translated, it gives CASSQDPGLAASNEQFF.

The chain couples TRBV5-4 to TRBJ2-1; 10 bases are shared with TRBD2. The CDR3 has 16 amino acids. Germline CDR1 is SGHNT and CDR2 is YYREEE (reference sequence). V dropped 4 bases and J dropped 4; count of bases not matched to a gene: 8. DNA for the CDR3: TGTGCCAGCAGCAAGGGAAGCGGGGGGGTATACAATGAGCAGTTCTTC. This codes for CASSKGSGGVYNEQFF. The full variable domain, with the rest looked up from reference TRBV5-4 and TRBJ2-1, is ETGVTQSPTHLIKTRGQQVTLRCSSQSGHNTVSWYQQALGQGPQFIFQYYREEENGRGNFPPRFSGLQFPNYSSELNVNALELDDSALYLCASSKGSGGVYNEQFFGPGTRLTVL.

The chain joins TRBV7-8 to TRBJ2-1, with 9 positions matching TRBD1. Germline CDR1 SGHVS, CDR2 FQNEAQ. V shed 6 bases and J 1 base; nucleotides not matched to a gene: 4. The CDR3 is 15 amino acids. This chain's CDR3 is CASSQTGGSYNEQFF. The CDR3 DNA reads as TGTGCCAGCAGTCAGACAGGGGGTTCCTACAATGAGCAGTTCTTC.

This clone has at least ten counts. The genes are TRBV9 and TRBJ1-2; 8 nucleotides match TRBD1. V was pared by 4 bases and J by 5 bases, with 7 bases of the junction left unmatched. The CDR3 is 14 residues long. Germline V gene data show CDR1 as SGDLS and CDR2 as YYNGEE. Written as DNA, the CDR3 is TGTGCCAGCAGCTCTACACAGGGGGTTTATGGCTACACCTTC. Translated, it gives CASSSTQGVYGYTF.

The chain combines TRBV29-1 with TRBJ2-3; 7 bases are shared with TRBD1. V dropped 7 bases and J dropped 5; count of bases not matched to a gene: 3. The length of the CDR3 is 11 residues. Per germline, CDR1 SQVTM and CDR2 ANQGSEA. The chain's CDR3 is CSAGQVDTQYF. As DNA, the CDR3 is TGCAGCGCCGGACAGGTAGATACGCAGTATTTT.

V gene TRBV24-1 combines with J gene TRBJ2-2; D remains unclear. V gave up 9 bases and J gave up 5 bases, with 6 bases separating them. Germline V lookup: CDR1 KGHDR, CDR2 SFDVKD. This CDR3 spans 11 amino acids. The CDR3 here is CATRSTGELFF. The DNA of the CDR3 is TGTGCCACCCGGAGTACCGGGGAGCTGTTTTTT.

The genes are TRBV6-5 and TRBJ2-5, with 7 nucleotides matching TRBD2. The CDR3 loop spans 14 amino acids. Germline V CDR1 and CDR2: MNHEY, SVGAGI. Trimming cost V 3 bases and J 7 bases; bases outside gene matches: 8. The CDR3 here is CASSYIGGTGTQYF. DNA for the CDR3: TGTGCCAGCAGTTATATCGGGGGGACCGGGACCCAGTACTTC.

The J gene is TRBJ1-6, the V gene TRBV7-2; TRBD1 agrees at 8 bases. The CDR3 runs to 15 residues. Trimming cost V 5 bases and J 7 bases; bases outside gene matches: 7. Germline V gene data show CDR1 as SGHTA and CDR2 as FQGNSA. CDR3 in amino acids: CASSLRQGSNSPLHF. CDR3 nucleotides: TGTGCCAGCAGCCTCAGACAGGGGTCCAATTCACCCCTCCACTTT. Complete variable domain (other parts from reference TRBV7-2 and TRBJ1-6): GAGVSQSPSNKVTEKGKDVELRCDPISGHTALYWYRQSLGQGLEFLIYFQGNSAPDKSGLPSDRFSAERTGGSVSTLTIQRTQQEDSAVYLCASSLRQGSNSPLHFGNGTRLTVT.

The chain couples TRBV3-1 (or the pseudogene TRBV3-2) to TRBJ1-6, with 10 bases aligning to TRBD1. Germline V CDR1 and CDR2: LGHDT, YNNKEL (reference sequence). The junction had 2 bases not matched to a gene; V was cut back by 11 bases and J by 7 bases. This CDR3 is built from 12 residues. CDR3 in DNA: TGTGCCGGGGGACAGGGGAATTCACCCCTCCACTTT. This sequence encodes CAGGQGNSPLHF.

The genes are TRBV9 and TRBJ2-3; TRBD2 matches at 11 bases. The J segment lost 5 bases and the V segment lost 0 bases, leaving 5 bases of the junction unmatched. Germline V CDR1 and CDR2: SGDLS, YYNGEE. CDR3 size: 16 residues. The CDR3 DNA follows: TGTGCCAGCAGCGTAGACGGGACTAGCGGACAAGATACGCAGTATTTT. This codes for CASSVDGTSGQDTQYF. Together with reference TRBV9 and TRBJ2-3, the CDR3 gives the full variable domain: DSGVTQTPKHLITATGQRVTLRCSPRSGDLSVYWYQQSLDQGLQFLIQYYNGEERAKGNILERFSAQQFPDLHSELNLSSLELGDSALYFCASSVDGTSGQDTQYFGPGTRLTVL.

The chain carries TRBV27 and TRBJ2-7; D is uncertain. The CDR3 runs to 14 residues. With 3 bases removed from V and 7 bases from J, the gap between germline ends came to 16 bases. Germline values: CDR1 MNHEY, CDR2 SMNVEV (reference sequence). CDR3 region: CASSLRDTLEEQYF. The CDR3 nucleotides are TGTGCCAGCAGTTTGAGAGACACCCTTGAGGAGCAGTACTTC.

The chain is built from TRBV28 and TRBJ1-1; TRBD1 matches 7 bases. Germline assignment: CDR1 MDHEN and CDR2 SYDVKM. The CDR3 loop spans 14 amino acids. Trimming took 6 bases from V and 6 from J; bases not matched to a gene: 10. The chain's CDR3 is CASSLRTGRPEAFF. The CDR3 coding sequence is TGTGCCAGCAGCCTCCGGACAGGTCGGCCTGAAGCTTTCTTT. Full variable domain (outside the CDR3, taken from reference TRBV28 and TRBJ1-1): DVKVTQSSRYLVKRTGEKVFLECVQDMDHENMFWYRQDPGLGLRLIYFSYDVKMKEKGDIPEGYSVSREKKERFSLILESASTNQTSMYLCASSLRTGRPEAFFGQGTRLTVV.

This clone was seen a single time. The V call is TRBV7-8, the J call TRBJ1-1; the D gene is possibly TRBD1 (6 bases). The V gene's germline CDR1 is SGHVS and CDR2 FQNEAQ. The CDR3 totals 13 residues. The V end was cut by 5 bases, the J end by 4 bases, with 11 bases between. The CDR3: CASSRGGRTEAFF. The CDR3 DNA reads as TGTGCCAGCAGCCGAGGGGGGCGCACTGAAGCTTTCTTT.

This clone was detected once. V gene TRBV6-6 combines with J gene TRBJ2-1; 11 nucleotides line up with TRBD2. Trimming took 5 bases from V and 0 from J; bases not matched to a gene: 6. The CDR3 length is 17 residues. Germline-derived CDR1 and CDR2 are MNHNY and SVGAGI (reference sequence). The CDR3 sequence: CASSLGLAGASYNEQFF. The CDR3 bases are TGTGCCAGCAGTCTCGGACTAGCGGGTGCCTCCTACAATGAGCAGTTCTTC.

This clone appeared a few times. The chain has TRBV7-3 and TRBJ2-3, with D uncertain. The CDR3 runs 15 residues. V lost 1 base to trimming and J lost 5 bases, with 13 bases between them. Germline V gene data show CDR1 as SGHTA and CDR2 as FQGTGA. CDR3 region: CASSLNPRGGDTQYF. The CDR3 DNA reads as TGTGCCAGCAGCTTAAACCCACGCGGTGGAGATACGCAGTATTTT.

The rearrangement joins TRBV5-1 to TRBJ2-7; no clear D. Germline V gives CDR1 SGHRS, CDR2 YFSETQ. The CDR3 has 14 residues. V lost 0 bases and J lost 1, with 8 bases in between. The CDR3 DNA is TGCGCCAGCAGCTTGGATGTCTTTTCCTACGAGCAGTACTTC. Its protein product is CASSLDVFSYEQYF. The whole variable domain, remainder taken from reference TRBV5-1 and TRBJ2-7, is KAGVTQTPRYLIKTRGQQVTLSCSPISGHRSVSWYQQTPGQGLQFLFEYFSETQRNKGNFPGRFSGRQFSNSRSEMNVSTLELGDSALYLCASSLDVFSYEQYFGPGTRLTVT.

The chain links TRBV7-3 to TRBJ2-1; TRBD2 matches at 9 bases. With 6 bases clipped from V and 6 bases from J, the junction kept 27 bases outside the gene matches. The CDR3 runs to 21 residues. The germline V gene has CDR1 SGHTA and CDR2 FQGTGA. DNA for the CDR3: TGTGCCAGCAGTTTTACCTCGCCCTGGGCGGGAGGGCCGTCTTATAGCAATGAGCAGTTCTTC. It translates to CASSFTSPWAGGPSYSNEQFF.